Here is one T cell receptor (beta chain) with its context. This sample was taken from a study of blood T cell repertoires in COVID-19. Overall study: PBMCs, B-cell-depleted T cells, or T cells were the source of the cDNA or gDNA that made up the material.

The CDR3 contains 14 residues. Germline V gene sequence: CDR1 SGHRS, CDR2 YFSETQ. J was trimmed by 5 bases and V by 4 bases; bases with no gene match: 4. The assay was immunoSEQ multiplex PCR, and TCRdb's table has in-frame clones only and misses some. The sample lists some 23,000 clones, around 80% seen once, with under 75% in the top ten. The TCR sequence derives from a woman aged 80 or over with acute or convalescent COVID-19. The material sequenced was peripheral blood. This chain connects TRBV5-1 to TRBJ2-7, with 12 bases lining up with TRBD1. CDR3 amino acids: CASSAGTGGHEQYF. The CDR3 region has the DNA TGCGCCAGCAGCGCCGGGACAGGGGGCCACGAGCAGTACTTC.